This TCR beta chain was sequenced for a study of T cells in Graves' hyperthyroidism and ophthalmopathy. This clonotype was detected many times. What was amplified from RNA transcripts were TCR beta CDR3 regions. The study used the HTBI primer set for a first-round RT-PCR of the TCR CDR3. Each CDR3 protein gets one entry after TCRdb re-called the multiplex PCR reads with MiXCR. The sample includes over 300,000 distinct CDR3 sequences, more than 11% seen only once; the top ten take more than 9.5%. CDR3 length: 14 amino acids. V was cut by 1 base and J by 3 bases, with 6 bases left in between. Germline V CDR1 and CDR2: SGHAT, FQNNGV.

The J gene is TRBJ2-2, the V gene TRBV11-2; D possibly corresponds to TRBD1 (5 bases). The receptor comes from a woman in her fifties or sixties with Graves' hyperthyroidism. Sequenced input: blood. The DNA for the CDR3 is TGTGCCAGCAGCTTAGGCAGGGACACCGGGGAGCTGTTTTTT. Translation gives CASSLGRDTGELFF.